This T cell receptor beta chain is from a study of T cells in Graves' hyperthyroidism and ophthalmopathy. Diagnoses rested on clinical symptoms, serum thyroxine and TRAb, thyroid ultrasound and orbital computed tomography. The CDR3 is 13 amino acids. Trimming cost V 7 bases and J 10 bases; bases outside gene matches: 12. The V gene's germline CDR1 is SQVTM and CDR2 ANQGSEA. Details on this clonotype: What it recognizes is unknown.

The study, taken as a whole, reports: The model forecast ophthalmopathy, anticipating it by a median about 6.5 months before onset.

Template material for amplifying TCR beta CDR3 regions consisted of RNA transcripts. With the HTBI primer set, the TCR CDR3 went through a first round of RT-PCR. TCRdb recomputed calls from the multiplex PCR reads with MiXCR, one row per CDR3 protein. The data show almost 600,000 distinct CDR3 sequences, around 46% seen once. This clonotype was sampled from a woman under 30 with Graves' hyperthyroidism. Sequencing input: peripheral blood or thyroid tissue (not recorded which). The rearrangement joins TRBV29-1 to TRBJ2-1, with 8 positions matching TRBD2. The CDR3 loop is CSGSGTRGNEQFF. In DNA form, the CDR3 reads TGCAGCGGTTCCGGGACTAGGGGTAACGAGCAGTTCTTC.